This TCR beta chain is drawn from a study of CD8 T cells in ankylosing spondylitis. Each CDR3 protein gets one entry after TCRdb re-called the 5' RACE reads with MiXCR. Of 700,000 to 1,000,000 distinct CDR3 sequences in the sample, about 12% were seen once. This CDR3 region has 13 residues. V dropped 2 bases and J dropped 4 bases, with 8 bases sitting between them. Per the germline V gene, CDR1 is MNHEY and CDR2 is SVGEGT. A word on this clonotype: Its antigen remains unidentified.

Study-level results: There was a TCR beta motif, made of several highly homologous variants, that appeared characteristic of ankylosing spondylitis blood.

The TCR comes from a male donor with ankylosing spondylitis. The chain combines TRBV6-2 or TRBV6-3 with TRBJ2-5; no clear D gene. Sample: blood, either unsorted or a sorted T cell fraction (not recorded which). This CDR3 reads CASSYVIGETQYF. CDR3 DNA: TGTGCCAGCAGTTACGTGATTGGAGAGACCCAGTACTTC.